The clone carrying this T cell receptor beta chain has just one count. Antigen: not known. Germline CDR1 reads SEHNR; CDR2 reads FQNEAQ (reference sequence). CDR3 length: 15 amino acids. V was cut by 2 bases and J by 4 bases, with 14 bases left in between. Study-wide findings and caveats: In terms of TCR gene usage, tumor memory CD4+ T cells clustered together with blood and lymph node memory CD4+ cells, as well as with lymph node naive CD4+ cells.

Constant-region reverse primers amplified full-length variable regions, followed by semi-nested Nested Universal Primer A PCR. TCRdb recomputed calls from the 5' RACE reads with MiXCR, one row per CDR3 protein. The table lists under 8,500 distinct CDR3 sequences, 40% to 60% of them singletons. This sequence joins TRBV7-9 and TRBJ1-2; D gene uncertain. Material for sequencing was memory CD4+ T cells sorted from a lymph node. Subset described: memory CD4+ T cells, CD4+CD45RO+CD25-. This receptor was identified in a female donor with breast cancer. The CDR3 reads CASSLLIGGVYGYTF. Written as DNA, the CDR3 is TGTGCCAGCAGCTTACTCATTGGCGGAGTCTATGGCTACACCTTC. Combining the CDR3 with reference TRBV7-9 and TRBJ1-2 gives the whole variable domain DTGVSQNPRHKITKRGQNVTFRCDPISEHNRLYWYRQTLGQGPEFLTYFQNEAQLEKSRLLSDRFSAERPKGSFSTLEIQRTEQGDSAMYLCASSLLIGGVYGYTFGSGTRLTVV.